The following is a T cell receptor (beta chain) sequence with its context. For each CDR3 protein, TCRdb gives one entry from its re-call of the 5' RACE reads, without DNA. The sample totals approximately 420,000 distinct CDR3 sequences. This entry comes from a study of monozygotic twins with inflammatory bowel disease. CDR3 length: 15 residues. Germline lookup yields CDR1 SGHRS and CDR2 YFSETQ. The TCR comes from a human donor with ulcerative colitis or Crohn's disease, or a healthy co-twin of an affected twin (not recorded which). The chain links TRBV5-1 to TRBJ1-6. The sequenced sample consisted of blood. CDR3 region: CASSLEQSYNSPLHF.